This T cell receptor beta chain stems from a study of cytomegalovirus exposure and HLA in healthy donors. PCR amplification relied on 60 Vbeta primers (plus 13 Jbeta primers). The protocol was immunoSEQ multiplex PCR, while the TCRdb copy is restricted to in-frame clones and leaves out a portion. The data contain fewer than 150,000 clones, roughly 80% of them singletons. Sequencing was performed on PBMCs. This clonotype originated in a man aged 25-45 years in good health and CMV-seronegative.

The CDR3 coding sequence is TGTGCCAGCAGCTTCGGGGGGGGCAATGAGCAGTTCTTC. Its translation is CASSFGGGNEQFF. This sequence joins TRBV11-2 and TRBJ2-1; 8 positions agree with TRBD2. The CDR3 has 13 amino acids. The ends lost 3 bases at V and 6 bases at J; junction bases unmatched: 1. Germline CDR1 SGHAT, CDR2 FQNNGV.